A single sample gave rise to the 4 T cell receptor beta chains below, sequenced in a study of OX40 agonist ivuxolimab in advanced cancers. Only in-frame clones appear in the TCRdb table, and some are missing; sequencing was by immunoSEQ multiplex PCR. The data show about 70,000 clones, roughly nine tenths seen once. This specimen was CD4+ or CD8+ T cells sorted from blood, taken in a trial of the OX40 agonist ivuxolimab. The receptors were sampled from an adult with an advanced solid tumor such as melanoma, head and neck, liver or kidney cancer.

The chain links TRBV7-9 to TRBJ1-1; D not certain. Germline values: CDR1 SEHNR, CDR2 FQNEAQ (reference sequence). V was clipped by 2 bases and J by 1 base, with 20 bases between them. The CDR3 covers 18 residues. The CDR3 DNA reads as TGTGCCAGCAGCTTATCGAGCAGGAATCCTTCTGGGAACACTGAAGCTTTCTTT. The encoded protein is CASSLSSRNPSGNTEAFF.

The chain couples TRBV5-1 to TRBJ2-7; no reliable D call. CDR1 and CDR2 (germline): SGHRS, YFSETQ. CDR3 length: 15 residues. The V end lost 0 bases, the J end lost 6 bases, and 16 bases lay between the germline ends. CDR3 region: CASSLVTGVTSEQYF. The CDR3, as DNA: TGCGCCAGCAGCTTGGTAACCGGAGTGACAAGCGAGCAGTACTTC.

This chain joins TRBV29-1 and TRBJ2-2, with TRBD1 identical over 7 bases. V shed 6 bases and J 4 bases; nucleotides not matched to a gene: 2. Germline V gives CDR1 SQVTM, CDR2 ANQGSEA. The CDR3 is 12 amino acids. As DNA, the CDR3 is TGCAGCGTCCGACAGGGCACCGGGGAGCTGTTTTTT. Its protein product is CSVRQGTGELFF.

The chain joins TRBV5-8 to TRBJ1-1, with TRBD1 identical over 10 bases. The CDR3 extends over 16 amino acids. CDR1 is SGHTS, CDR2 YDEGEE, per germline. The V segment lost 0 bases and the J segment 4 bases; nucleotides outside the gene matches: 6. The DNA for the CDR3 is TGTGCCAGCAGCTTGGTATGGGACAGGGGTACCACTGAAGCTTTCTTT. Translating it yields CASSLVWDRGTTEAFF.